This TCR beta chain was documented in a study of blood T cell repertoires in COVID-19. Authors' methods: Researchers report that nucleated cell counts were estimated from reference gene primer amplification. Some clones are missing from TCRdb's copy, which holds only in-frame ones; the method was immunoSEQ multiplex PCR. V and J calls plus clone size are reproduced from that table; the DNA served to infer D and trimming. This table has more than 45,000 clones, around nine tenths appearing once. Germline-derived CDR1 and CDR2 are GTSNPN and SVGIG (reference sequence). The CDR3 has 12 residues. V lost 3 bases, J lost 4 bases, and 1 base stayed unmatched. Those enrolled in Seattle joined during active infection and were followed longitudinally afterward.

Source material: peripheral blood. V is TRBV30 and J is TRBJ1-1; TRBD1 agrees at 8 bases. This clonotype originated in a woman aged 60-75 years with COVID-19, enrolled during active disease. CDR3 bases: TGTGCCTGGAGAACAGGGGGCACTGAAGCTTTCTTT. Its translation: CAWRTGGTEAFF.